The subject of this entry is one T cell receptor beta chain. Its target is unknown. This record comes from a study of radiotherapy plus CTLA-4 blockade in lung cancer. TCRdb keeps only in-frame clones here, not all; method: immunoSEQ multiplex PCR. The sample lists roughly 30,000 clones; approximately 82% were seen once. Broader study findings: After treatment with radiotherapy plus ipilimumab, TCR clones that came from the tumor expanded in blood. Reportedly, early blood T cell clone dynamics best predicted response, with interferon-beta.

CTLA-4 blockade using ipilimumab, together with focal radiation, was received by patients with chemo-refractory metastatic non-small-cell lung cancer. Trimming shortened V by 3 bases and J by 6 bases, and 12 bases separated the two germline ends. Germline values: CDR1 MDHEN, CDR2 SYDVKM. This CDR3 comprises 13 residues. The chain recombines TRBV28 with TRBJ2-7; the D gene could be TRBD1 or TRBD2 (5 bases each). The source material was peripheral blood, sampled from a patient treated with radiotherapy plus ipilimumab. The TCR sequence derives from a human donor with non-small cell lung cancer who had stable disease on radiotherapy plus ipilimumab. For the CDR3, the DNA is TGTGCCAGCAGTTTCGGGGCAATCGGCGAGCAGTACGTC. It encodes CASSFGAIGEQYV.